A single T cell receptor (beta chain) is shown here with its context. Its antigen is not identified. The data originate from a study of PD-1 blockade in classical Hodgkin lymphoma. Regarding the study as a whole: Why repertoires differed is undefined; disease activity or prior therapy possibly contributed. In newly diagnosed patients, baseline TCR diversity was reportedly below that of healthy donors.

Assay used: immunoSEQ multiplex PCR; TCRdb lists only in-frame clones, some missing. The sample includes around 32,000 clones, about 85% of them seen just once. Noted time point: newly diagnosed, previously untreated cHL patient sample. Negative magnetic selection isolated CD4+ T cells from thawed PBMCs. PBMCs from patients with newly diagnosed, untreated classical Hodgkin lymphoma served as a comparison group for the relapsed/refractory trial patients. Trimming took off 2 bases at V and 6 bases at J, with 13 bases between the two ends. Germline CDR1 MRHNA, CDR2 SNTAGT. CDR3 size: 15 residues. The rearrangement links TRBV6-4 to TRBJ2-2; D gene ambiguous. The sample consisted of CD4+ T cells from blood. This receptor was taken from a human donor with classical Hodgkin lymphoma. For the CDR3, the DNA is TGTGCCAGCAGTGACGTATCTTTAGCCCCCGGGGAGCTGTTTTTT. It encodes CASSDVSLAPGELFF.